This T cell receptor (beta chain) was sequenced in a study of regulatory T cells in long-lasting Graves disease (dated by TCRdb to the early 2020s). About the study as a whole: To count as having persistent Graves' disease, a patient had to have received antithyroid drug treatment for over 5 years with TSH receptor autoantibodies remaining persistently positive. Persistent Graves' disease patients in the clinical cohort had taken antithyroid drugs for roughly ten years on average. Patients with persistent Graves' disease were compared with patients with newly diagnosed Graves' disease using TCR sequencing and RNA sequencing of peripheral blood. The study was conducted in China and was registered as a clinical trial. A total of around 35 samples were covered by TCR sequencing, comprising approximately 13 persistent and around 20 newly diagnosed Graves' disease patients. Overall results and qualifications from the work: Peripheral blood alone was examined, since thyroid tissue, which constituted the primary lesion, could not be accessed. Patients with persistent disease shared more public clonotypes (around 3,000) than newly diagnosed patients did (966). Sequencing and analysis were restricted to the TCR beta chain. Compared with newly diagnosed patients, persistent Graves' disease patients had lower TCR Shannon entropy and fewer highly expanded clones, which suggests clonal expansion. Persistent disease showed preferential use of TRBV28, TRBJ1-2 and TRBJ2-5, whereas newly diagnosed disease favored TRBV20-1 and TRBJ2-1. The small sample size was acknowledged by the authors as a limitation that may reduce accuracy.

Library preparation employed multiplex PCR. TCRdb names Illumina HiSeq 4000 as the instrument used. To build TCR beta libraries, CDR3 regions were amplified by Arm-PCR using iRepertoire HTBI primers. Gel purification was performed on PCR products prior to sequencing. Concerning the study's data processing: Across samples, about 63 TRBV and roughly 15 TRBJ segments were identified and used for gene usage analysis of CDR3 amino acid clonotypes. COPE and FqMerger were used to merge the filtered high-quality paired reads into contigs. BLAST was used to align contigs to IMGT TRBV, TRBD and TRBJ reference genes, with CDR3 defined following IMGT. Clonotypes above 0.1% frequency were classified as highly expanded clones. Repertoire diversity was measured by Shannon entropy, and V-J evenness by the Gini coefficient. Clonotypes shared by more than one individual were considered public. TCRdb itself trimmed the public reads at Q25 with fastp, ran MiXCR and retained productive beta chains. Records with the same CDR3 protein are collapsed into one entry carrying the most frequent genes and DNA. None of the V and J calls come from the authors' own analysis; TCRdb made them. The sample table records under 350,000 distinct CDR3 sequences; around 21% of these occur just once. The ten largest account for around three fifths of the sample.

This clonotype was recorded a few times. The antigen it recognizes is unknown. No base qualities exist here, and no much larger clone lies one base off it. Counted from cysteine to phenylalanine, this CDR3 has 15 amino acids. CDR3 DNA only is kept here, 45 bases in frame from base 1. V is reduced by 4 bases and J by 1 base, leaving a spacing of 13 bases between them. Reading the germline V gene gives CDR1 MDHEN and CDR2 SYDVKM. The meaning of the sample's time point label: persistent/refractory GD, antithyroid drugs over 5 years with positive TRAb. For both TCR sequencing and RNA sequencing, RNA was extracted from PBMCs using TRIzol. The diagnosis of Graves' disease followed American Thyroid Association guidelines. The patients came from an endocrinology department in Xi'an, China. Each patient gave around 9 milliliters of peripheral blood, collected in an EDTA anticoagulant tube. Ficoll Paque Plus density gradient separation was used to isolate PBMCs, and no additional T cell sorting was done. An Agilent 2100 Bioanalyzer and agarose gel were used to check RNA quality, while a NanoDrop 2000 measured RNA concentration.

The sequencing here drew on peripheral blood mononuclear cells (PBMCs), taken when the disease was refractory, from a patient treated with antithyroid drugs. The clonotype originates from a female donor with Graves disease. The chain joins TRBV28 to TRBJ1-1, with the D gene not confidently named. The sequence in DNA is TGTGCCAGCAGTTCTCCGTTATTGGGGAACACTGAAGCTTTCTTT. This is translated as CASSSPLLGNTEAFF.